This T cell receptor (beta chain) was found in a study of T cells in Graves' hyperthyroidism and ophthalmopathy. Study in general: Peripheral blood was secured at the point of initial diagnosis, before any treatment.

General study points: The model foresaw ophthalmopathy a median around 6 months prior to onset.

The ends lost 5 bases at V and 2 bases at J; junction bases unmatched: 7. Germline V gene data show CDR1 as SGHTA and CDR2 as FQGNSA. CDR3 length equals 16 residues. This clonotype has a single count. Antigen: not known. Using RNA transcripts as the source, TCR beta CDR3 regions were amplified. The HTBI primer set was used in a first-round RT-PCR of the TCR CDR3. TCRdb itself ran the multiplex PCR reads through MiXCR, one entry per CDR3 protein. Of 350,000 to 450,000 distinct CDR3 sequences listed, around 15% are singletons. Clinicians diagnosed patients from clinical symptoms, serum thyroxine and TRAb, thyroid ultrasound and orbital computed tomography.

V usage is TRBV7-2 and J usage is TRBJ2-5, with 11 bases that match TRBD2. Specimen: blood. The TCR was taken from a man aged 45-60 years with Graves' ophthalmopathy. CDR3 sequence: CASSVLAGVEQETQYF. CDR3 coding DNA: TGTGCCAGCAGCGTACTAGCGGGAGTAGAACAAGAGACCCAGTACTTC.